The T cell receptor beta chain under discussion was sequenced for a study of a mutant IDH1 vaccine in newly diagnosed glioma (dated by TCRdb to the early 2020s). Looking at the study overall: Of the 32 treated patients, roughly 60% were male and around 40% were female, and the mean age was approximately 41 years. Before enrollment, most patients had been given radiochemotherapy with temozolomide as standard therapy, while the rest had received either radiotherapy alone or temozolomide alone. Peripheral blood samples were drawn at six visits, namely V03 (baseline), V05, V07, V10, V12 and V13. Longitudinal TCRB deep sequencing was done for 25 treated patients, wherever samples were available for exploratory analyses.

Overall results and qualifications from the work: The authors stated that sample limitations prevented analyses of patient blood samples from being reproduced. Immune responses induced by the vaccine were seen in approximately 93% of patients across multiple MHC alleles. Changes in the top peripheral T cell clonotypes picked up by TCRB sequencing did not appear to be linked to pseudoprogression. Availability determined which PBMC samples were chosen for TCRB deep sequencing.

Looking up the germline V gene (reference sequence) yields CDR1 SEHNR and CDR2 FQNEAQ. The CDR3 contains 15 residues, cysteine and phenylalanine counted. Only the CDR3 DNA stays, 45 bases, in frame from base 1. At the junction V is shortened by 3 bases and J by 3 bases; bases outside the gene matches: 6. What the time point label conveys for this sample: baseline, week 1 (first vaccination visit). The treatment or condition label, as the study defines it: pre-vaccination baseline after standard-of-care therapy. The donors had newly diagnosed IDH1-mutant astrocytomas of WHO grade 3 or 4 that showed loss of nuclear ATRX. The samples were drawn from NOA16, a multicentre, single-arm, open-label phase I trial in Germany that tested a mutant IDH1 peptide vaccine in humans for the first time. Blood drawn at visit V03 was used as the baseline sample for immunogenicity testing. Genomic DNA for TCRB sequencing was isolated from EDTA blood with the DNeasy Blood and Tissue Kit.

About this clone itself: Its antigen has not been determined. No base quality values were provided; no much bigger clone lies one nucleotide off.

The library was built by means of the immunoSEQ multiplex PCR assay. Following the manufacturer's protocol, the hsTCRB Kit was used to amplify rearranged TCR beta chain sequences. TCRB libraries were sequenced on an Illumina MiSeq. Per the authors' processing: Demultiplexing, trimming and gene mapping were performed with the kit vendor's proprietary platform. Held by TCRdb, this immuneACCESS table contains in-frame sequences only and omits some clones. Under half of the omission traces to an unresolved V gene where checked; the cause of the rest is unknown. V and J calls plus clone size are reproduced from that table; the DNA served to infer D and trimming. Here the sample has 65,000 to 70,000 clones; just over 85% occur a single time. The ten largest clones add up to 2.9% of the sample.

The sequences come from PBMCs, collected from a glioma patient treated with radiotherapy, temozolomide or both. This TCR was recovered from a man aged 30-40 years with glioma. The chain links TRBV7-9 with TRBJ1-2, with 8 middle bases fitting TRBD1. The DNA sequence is TGTGCCAGCAGCTTTGAATACAGGGGGTACTATGGCTACACCTTC. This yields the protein CASSFEYRGYYGYTF.